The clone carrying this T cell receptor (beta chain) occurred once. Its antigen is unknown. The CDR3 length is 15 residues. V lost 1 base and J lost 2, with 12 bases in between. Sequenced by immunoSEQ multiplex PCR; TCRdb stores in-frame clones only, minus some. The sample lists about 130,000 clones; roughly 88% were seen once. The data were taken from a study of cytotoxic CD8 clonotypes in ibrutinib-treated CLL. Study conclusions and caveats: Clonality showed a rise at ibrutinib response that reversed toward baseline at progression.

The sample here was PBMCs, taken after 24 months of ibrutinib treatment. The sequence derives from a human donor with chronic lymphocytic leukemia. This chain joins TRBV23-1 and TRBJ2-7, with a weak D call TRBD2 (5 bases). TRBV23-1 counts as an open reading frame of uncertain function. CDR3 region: CASSQLLGDTYEQYF. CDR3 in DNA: TGCGCCAGCAGTCAATTACTCGGGGATACCTACGAGCAGTACTTC.